These 5 T cell receptor beta chains were all obtained from the same sample, sequenced in a study of PD-L1 blockade in urothelial cancer. Some clones are missing from TCRdb's copy, which holds only in-frame ones; the method was immunoSEQ multiplex PCR. The profile shows 80,000 to 100,000 clones, roughly 80% of them singletons. The sequencing used PBMCs, collected around atezolizumab (anti-PD-L1) treatment. These receptors were collected from a man aged 70-80 years with urothelial cancer.

In nucleotides, the CDR3 is TGTGCCAGCAGCACGGGGTGGGGTGTAGCTTTCTTT. This translates into CASSTGWGVAFF. V usage is TRBV6-5 and J usage is TRBJ1-1; D is undetermined. Germline-derived CDR1 and CDR2 are MNHEY and SVGAGI. V was trimmed by 6 bases and J by 10 bases, leaving 15 bases between them. The CDR3 loop spans 12 amino acids.

The chain combines TRBV29-1 with TRBJ1-4, with a possible D match to TRBD1 (6 bases). V was pared by 5 bases and J by 4 bases, with 20 bases between. The CDR3 has 16 residues. Per germline, CDR1 SQVTM and CDR2 ANQGSEA. The CDR3 DNA sequence: TGCAGCGTTAACGATACAGGGCTCCCATATAATGAAAAACTGTTTTTT. Translation gives CSVNDTGLPYNEKLFF.

J is TRBJ2-2 and V is TRBV18; 8 bases are a match to TRBD1. Germline V gene sequence: CDR1 KGHSH, CDR2 LQKENI. Losses at the gene ends were 3 bases for V and 1 base for J; bases not matched to a gene: 4. The CDR3 totals 16 residues. The CDR3 sequence: CASSPTGQGNTGELFF. The CDR3 bases are TGTGCCAGCTCACCGACCGGACAGGGGAACACCGGGGAGCTGTTTTTT.

The J gene is TRBJ2-1, the V gene TRBV11-2, with D possibly TRBD2 on 6 matching bases. V was clipped by 5 bases and J by 0 bases, with 14 bases between them. Germline loops: CDR1 SGHAT, CDR2 FQNNGV. CDR3 length: 16 amino acids. CDR3 sequence: CASSTGLSSSYNEQFF. The DNA of the CDR3 is TGTGCCAGCAGCACGGGACTTTCCAGCTCCTACAATGAGCAGTTCTTC.

The V call is TRBV7-2, the J call TRBJ1-5, with D unclear. The V end was cut by 5 bases, the J end by 6 bases, with 11 bases between. The CDR3 is 13 residues long. Germline CDR1 reads SGHTA; CDR2 reads FQGNSA. The CDR3 sequence is CASSQEAGQPQHF. The CDR3 nucleotides read TGTGCCAGCAGCCAGGAGGCGGGTCAGCCCCAGCATTTT.